The entry below gives a single T cell receptor (beta chain) sequence along with its context. Original processing methods: Reference gene primer amplification yielded estimated nucleated cell counts. The data were produced by immunoSEQ multiplex PCR, yet TCRdb's version contains in-frame clones alone and is incomplete. Clonal size and the V and J genes are those of that table, whereas D and trimming came from the DNA. The data show around 330,000 clones, with approximately 91% seen just once and approximately 9.4% held by the top ten. This entry is derived from a study of blood T cell repertoires in COVID-19. Study information: PBMCs, B-cell-depleted T cells, or T cells were the source of the cDNA or gDNA that made up the material.

Germline V gene lookup returns CDR1 MRHNA and CDR2 SNTAGT. The CDR3 loop spans 14 amino acids. V lost 7 bases, J lost 5 bases, and 8 bases stayed unmatched. Participants were aged roughly 18 to 90 years, lived in roughly 25 US areas, and enrolled virtually. Which cohort a participant joined came from the clinical history participants gave. Sequences were obtained from PBMCs or T cells enriched from blood (not recorded which). The chain links TRBV6-4 to TRBJ2-7, with TRBD2 identical over 10 bases. The clonotype comes from a middle-aged woman who had recovered from COVID-19. The DNA of the CDR3 is TGTGCCAGCATCGACGGGACTAGCGACCACGAGCAGTACTTC. It yields the protein CASIDGTSDHEQYF.